This T cell receptor (beta chain) emerged from a study of regulatory T cells. General observations from the study: In CD3G-deficient patients, conventional CD4+ T cells were enriched for hydrophobic CDR3 residues at positions 6 and 7.

Primers: 52 TRBV forward and 13 TRBJ reverse. Profiled with immunoSEQ multiplex PCR; TCRdb holds only in-frame clones, not every one. Among 32,000 or so clones listed, about 90% were seen once. This CDR3 is 14 amino acids long. The ends were cut back, 4 bases at V and 4 bases at J, with 13 bases in the middle. Germline values: CDR1 MNHNS, CDR2 SASEGT. A note on this clone: No antigen is known for it.

The V call is TRBV6-1, the J call TRBJ1-1, with D uncertain. The specimen was conventional CD4+ T cells sorted from blood. The source of this sequence is a person between 18 and 30 years old with CD3G deficiency. For the CDR3, the DNA is TGTGCCAGCAGTGTGGAGGGCCGGGGCACTGAAGCTTTCTTT. Protein sequence: CASSVEGRGTEAFF.